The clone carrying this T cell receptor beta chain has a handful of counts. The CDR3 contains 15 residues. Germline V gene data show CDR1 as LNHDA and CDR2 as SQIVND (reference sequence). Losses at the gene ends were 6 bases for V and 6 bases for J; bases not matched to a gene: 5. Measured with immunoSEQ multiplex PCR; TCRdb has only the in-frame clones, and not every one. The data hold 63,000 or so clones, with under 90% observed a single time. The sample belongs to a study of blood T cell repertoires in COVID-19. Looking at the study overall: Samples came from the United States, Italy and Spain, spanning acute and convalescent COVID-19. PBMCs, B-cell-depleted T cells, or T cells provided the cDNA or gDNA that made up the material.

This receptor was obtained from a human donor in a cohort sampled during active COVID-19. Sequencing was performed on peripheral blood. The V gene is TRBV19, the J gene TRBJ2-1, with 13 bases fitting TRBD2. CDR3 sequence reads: CASSTGTSGINEQFF. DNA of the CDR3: TGTGCCAGTAGCACCGGGACTAGCGGGATCAATGAGCAGTTCTTC.